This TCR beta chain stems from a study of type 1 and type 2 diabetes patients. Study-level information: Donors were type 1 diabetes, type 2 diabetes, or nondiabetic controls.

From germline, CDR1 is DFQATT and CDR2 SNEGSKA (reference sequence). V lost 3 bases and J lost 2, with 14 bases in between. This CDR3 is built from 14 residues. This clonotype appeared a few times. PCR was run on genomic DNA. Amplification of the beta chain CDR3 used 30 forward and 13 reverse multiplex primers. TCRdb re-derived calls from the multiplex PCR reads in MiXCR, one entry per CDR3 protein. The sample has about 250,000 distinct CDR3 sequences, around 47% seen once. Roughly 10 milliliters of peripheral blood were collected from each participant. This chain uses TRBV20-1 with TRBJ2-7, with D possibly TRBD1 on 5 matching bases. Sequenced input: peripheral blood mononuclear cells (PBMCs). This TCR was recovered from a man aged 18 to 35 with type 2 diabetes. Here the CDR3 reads CSASREPLTYEQYF. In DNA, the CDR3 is TGCAGTGCTAGCAGGGAACCTTTGACCTACGAGCAGTACTTC.